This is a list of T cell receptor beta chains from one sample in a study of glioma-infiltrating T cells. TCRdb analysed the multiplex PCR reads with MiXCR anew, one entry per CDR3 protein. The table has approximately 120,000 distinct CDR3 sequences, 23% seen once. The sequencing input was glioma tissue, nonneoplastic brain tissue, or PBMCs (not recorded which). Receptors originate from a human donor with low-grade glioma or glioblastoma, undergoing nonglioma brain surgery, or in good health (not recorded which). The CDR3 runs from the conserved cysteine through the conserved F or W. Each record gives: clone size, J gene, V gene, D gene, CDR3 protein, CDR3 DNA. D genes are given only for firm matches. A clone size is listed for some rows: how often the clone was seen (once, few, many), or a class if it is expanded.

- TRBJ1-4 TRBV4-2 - CASSYQGGTNGKLFF TGTGCCAGCAGCTACCAGGGAGGCACTAATGGAAAACTGTTTTTT
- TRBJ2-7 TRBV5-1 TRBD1 CASSKGQSSYEQYF TGCGCCAGCAGCAAGGGACAGAGCTCCTACGAGCAGTACTTC
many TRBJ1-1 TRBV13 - CASKTGANTEAFF TGTGCCAGCAAGACAGGTGCGAACACTGAAGCTTTCTTT
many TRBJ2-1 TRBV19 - CASSRTVNEQFF TGTGCCAGTAGTCGGACTGTGAATGAGCAGTTCTTC
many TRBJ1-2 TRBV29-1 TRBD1 CSVADRGVVDYTF TGCAGCGTTGCCGACAGGGGGGTTGTAGACTACACCTTC
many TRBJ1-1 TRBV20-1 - CSARRQSNEAFF TGCAGTGCTAGAAGGCAGAGCAATGAAGCTTTCTTT
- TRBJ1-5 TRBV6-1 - CAASTVGGNQHQHF TGTGCCGCCAGCACGGTGGGTGGCAATCAGCACCAGCATTTT
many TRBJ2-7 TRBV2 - CASSGGNSVEQYF TGTGCCAGCAGCGGGGGAAATTCGGTCGAGCAGTACTTC
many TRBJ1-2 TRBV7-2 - CASSLRARTAAWDYGYTF TGTGCCAGCAGCCTCCGTGCCCGCACAGCGGCTTGGGACTATGGCTACACCTTC
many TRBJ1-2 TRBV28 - CASSVGHYGYTF TGTGCCAGCAGTGTGGGTCACTATGGCTACACCTTC
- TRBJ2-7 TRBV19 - CASSNPRVPYEQYF TGTGCCAGTAGTAACCCCAGGGTCCCCTACGAGCAGTACTTC
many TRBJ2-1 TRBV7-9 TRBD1 CASSFAKGAEQFF TGTGCCAGCAGCTTCGCCAAGGGGGCAGAGCAGTTCTTC
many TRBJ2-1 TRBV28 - CASHEGGGNGYGEQFF TGTGCCAGCCATGAGGGAGGGGGTAATGGTTACGGTGAGCAGTTCTTC
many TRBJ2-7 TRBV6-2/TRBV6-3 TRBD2 CASSYSTSGESYEQYF TGTGCCAGCAGTTACTCGACTAGCGGGGAATCCTACGAGCAGTACTTC
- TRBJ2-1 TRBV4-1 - CASSHAGGYRGDEQFF TGCGCCAGCAGCCACGCAGGGGGGTACAGGGGAGATGAGCAGTTCTTC
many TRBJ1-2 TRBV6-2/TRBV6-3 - CASSYRTDYGYTF TGTGCCAGCAGTTACAGGACGGACTATGGCTACACCTTC
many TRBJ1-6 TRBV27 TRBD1 CASSPSGGNSPLHF TGTGCCAGCAGTCCCTCAGGGGGGAATTCACCCCTCCACTTT
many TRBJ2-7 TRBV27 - CASSLNQLSYEQYF TGTGCCAGCAGTTTAAACCAGTTAAGCTACGAGCAGTACTTC
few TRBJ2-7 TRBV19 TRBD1 CASSTSGTGVPGEQYF TGTGCCAGTAGTACCTCCGGGACAGGCGTCCCCGGGGAGCAGTACTTC
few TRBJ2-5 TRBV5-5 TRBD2 CASSLDTSGEETQYF TGTGCCAGCAGCTTGGACACTAGCGGAGAAGAGACCCAGTACTTC
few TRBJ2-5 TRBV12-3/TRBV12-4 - CASSLDTFQETQYF TGTGCCAGCAGTTTGGATACCTTCCAAGAGACCCAGTACTTC